This T cell receptor beta chain was obtained from a study of blood T cell repertoires in COVID-19. Profiled with immunoSEQ multiplex PCR; TCRdb holds only in-frame clones, not every one. Here the sample spans about 160,000 clones, about 80% being singletons. The germline V gene encodes CDR1 LGHDT and CDR2 YNNKEL (reference sequence). The CDR3 consists of 13 residues. V was cut by 0 bases and J by 7 bases, with 10 bases left in between. This sequence joins TRBV3-1 (or the pseudogene TRBV3-2) and TRBJ2-7; D remains unclear. Sequenced input: PBMCs or T cells enriched from blood (not recorded which). The receptor's source is a woman aged 60-75 years who had recovered from COVID-19. The CDR3 sequence is CASSQEWVGEQYF. Here the CDR3 DNA reads TGTGCCAGCAGCCAAGAGTGGGTCGGGGAGCAGTACTTC.